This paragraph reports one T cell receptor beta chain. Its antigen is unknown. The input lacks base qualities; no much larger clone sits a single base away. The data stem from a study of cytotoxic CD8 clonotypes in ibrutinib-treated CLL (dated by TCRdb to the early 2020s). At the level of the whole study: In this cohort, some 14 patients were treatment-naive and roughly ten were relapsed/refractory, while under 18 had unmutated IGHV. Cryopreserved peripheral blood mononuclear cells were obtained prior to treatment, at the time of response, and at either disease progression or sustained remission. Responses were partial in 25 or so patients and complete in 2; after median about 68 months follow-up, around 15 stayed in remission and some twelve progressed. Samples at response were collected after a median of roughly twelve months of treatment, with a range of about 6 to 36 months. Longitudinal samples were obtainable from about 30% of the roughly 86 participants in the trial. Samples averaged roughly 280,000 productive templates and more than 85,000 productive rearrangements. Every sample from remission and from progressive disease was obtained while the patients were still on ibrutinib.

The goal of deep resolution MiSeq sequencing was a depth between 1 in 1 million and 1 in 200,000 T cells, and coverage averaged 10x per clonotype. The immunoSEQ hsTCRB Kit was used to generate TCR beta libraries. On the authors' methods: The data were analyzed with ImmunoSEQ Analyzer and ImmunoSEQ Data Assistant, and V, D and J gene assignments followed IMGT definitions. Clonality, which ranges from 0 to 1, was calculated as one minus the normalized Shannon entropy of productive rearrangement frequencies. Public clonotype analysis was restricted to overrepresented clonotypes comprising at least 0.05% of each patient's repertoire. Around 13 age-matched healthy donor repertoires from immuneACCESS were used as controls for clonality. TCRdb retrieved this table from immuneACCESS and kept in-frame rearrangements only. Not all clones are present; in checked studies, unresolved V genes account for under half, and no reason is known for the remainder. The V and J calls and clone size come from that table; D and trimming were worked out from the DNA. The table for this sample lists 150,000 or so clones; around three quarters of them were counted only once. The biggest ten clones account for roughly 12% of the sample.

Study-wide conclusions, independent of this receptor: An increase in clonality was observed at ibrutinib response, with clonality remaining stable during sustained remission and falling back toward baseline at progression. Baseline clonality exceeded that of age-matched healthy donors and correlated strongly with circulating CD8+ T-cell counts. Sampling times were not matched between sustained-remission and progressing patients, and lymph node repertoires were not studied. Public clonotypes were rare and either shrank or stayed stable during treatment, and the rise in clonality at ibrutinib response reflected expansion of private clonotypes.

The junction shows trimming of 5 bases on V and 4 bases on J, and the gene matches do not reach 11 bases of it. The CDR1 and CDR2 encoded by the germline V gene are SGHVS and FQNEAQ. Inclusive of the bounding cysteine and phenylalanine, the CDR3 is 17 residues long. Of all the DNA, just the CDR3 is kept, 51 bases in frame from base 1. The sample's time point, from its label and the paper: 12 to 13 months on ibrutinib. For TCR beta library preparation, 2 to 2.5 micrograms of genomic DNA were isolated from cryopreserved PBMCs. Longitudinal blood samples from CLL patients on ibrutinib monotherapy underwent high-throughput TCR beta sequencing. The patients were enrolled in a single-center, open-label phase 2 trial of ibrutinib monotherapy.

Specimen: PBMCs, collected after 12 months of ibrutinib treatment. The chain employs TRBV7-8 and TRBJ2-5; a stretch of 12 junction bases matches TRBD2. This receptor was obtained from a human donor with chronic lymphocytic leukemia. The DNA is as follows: TGTGCCAGCAGCCTACCGAGACTAGCGGGAGCGGGAGAGACCCAGTACTTC. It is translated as CASSLPRLAGAGETQYF.